This T cell receptor beta chain was identified in a study of vaccination and CD4 T cells after COVID-19. Study summary: Convalescent study patients returned SARS-CoV-2 positive nasal swab PCR results, with roughly nine mild cases and one severe. Culture controls were given either a CEFX pool, an HIV-1 Nef pool, or no peptide.

Cultured CD4+ T-cell DNA underwent Oncomine TCR Beta short-read sequencing. A single record per CDR3 protein comes from TCRdb applying MiXCR to the PCR reads. The sample comprises 9,500 to 15,000 distinct CDR3 sequences, more than 25% of which are singletons, and 23% rests with the top ten. The treatment was: approximately 9-day PBMC culture with coronavirus spike peptide pools or control peptides (ViraFEST assay). Note on this clonotype: The antigen is unknown.

Germline values: CDR1 SGHTA, CDR2 FQGNSA. The junction had 13 bases not matched to a gene; V was cut back by 1 base and J by 5 bases. There are 17 residues in the CDR3. The clonotype comes from a human donor with COVID-19. V is TRBV7-2 and J is TRBJ2-7, with 8 bases matching TRBD2. The sequenced sample consisted of cultured CD4+ T cells from blood. The CDR3 region has the DNA TGTGCCAGCAGCTTAGGACGGGGCGGGACTAGTCCACACGAGCAGTACTTC. Amino acids: CASSLGRGGTSPHEQYF.